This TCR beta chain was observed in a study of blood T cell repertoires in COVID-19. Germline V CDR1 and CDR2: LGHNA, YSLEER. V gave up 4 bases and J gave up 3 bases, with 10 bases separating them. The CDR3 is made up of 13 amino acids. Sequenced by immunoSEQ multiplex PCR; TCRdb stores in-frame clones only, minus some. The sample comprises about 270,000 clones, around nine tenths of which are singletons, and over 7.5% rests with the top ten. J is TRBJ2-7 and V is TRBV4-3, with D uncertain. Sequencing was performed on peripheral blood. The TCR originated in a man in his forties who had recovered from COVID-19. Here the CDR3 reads CASSLFWSYEQYF. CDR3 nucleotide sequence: TGCGCCAGCAGCCTGTTTTGGAGCTACGAGCAGTACTTC.